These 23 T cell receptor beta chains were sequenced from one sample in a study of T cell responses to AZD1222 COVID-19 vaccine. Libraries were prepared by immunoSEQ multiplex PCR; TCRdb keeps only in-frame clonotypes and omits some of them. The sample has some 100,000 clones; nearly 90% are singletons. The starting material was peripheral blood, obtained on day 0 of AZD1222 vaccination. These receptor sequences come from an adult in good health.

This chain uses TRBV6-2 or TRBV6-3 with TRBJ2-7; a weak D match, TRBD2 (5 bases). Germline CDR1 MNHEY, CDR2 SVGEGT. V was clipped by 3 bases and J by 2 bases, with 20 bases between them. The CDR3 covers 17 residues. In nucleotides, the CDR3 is TGTGCCAGCAGTTATAATAAGGAGGACTCCTACACCTACGAGCAGTACTTC. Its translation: CASSYNKEDSYTYEQYF.

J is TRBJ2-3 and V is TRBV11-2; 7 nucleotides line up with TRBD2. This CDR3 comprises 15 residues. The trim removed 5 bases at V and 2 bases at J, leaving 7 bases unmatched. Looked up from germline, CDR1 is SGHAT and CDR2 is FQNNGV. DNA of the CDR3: TGTGCCAGCAGCCGACTAGCAGGCTTCACAGATACGCAGTATTTT. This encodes CASSRLAGFTDTQYF.

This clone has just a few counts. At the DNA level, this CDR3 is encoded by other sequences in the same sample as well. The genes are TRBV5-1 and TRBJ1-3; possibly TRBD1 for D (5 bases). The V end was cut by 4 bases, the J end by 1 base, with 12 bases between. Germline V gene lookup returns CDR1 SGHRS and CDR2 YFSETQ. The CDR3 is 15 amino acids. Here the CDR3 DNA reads TGCGCCAGCAGCCCTCGTGGGGGTTCTGGAAACACCATATATTTT. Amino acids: CASSPRGGSGNTIYF.

In nucleotides, the CDR3 is TGCAGCGCCCACAGGGGGCAAGAGACCCAGTACTTC. Translation: CSAHRGQETQYF. The chain uses TRBV29-1 and TRBJ2-5; 8 positions match TRBD1. With 7 bases clipped from V and 2 bases from J, the junction kept 3 bases outside the gene matches. Per germline, CDR1 SQVTM and CDR2 ANQGSEA. The CDR3 totals 12 residues.

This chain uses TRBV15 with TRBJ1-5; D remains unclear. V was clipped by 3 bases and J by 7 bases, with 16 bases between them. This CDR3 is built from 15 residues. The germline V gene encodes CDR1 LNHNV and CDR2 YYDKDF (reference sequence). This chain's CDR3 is CATSRRLWQAQPQHF. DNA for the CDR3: TGTGCCACCAGCAGGCGCCTTTGGCAGGCCCAGCCCCAGCATTTT.

DNA of the CDR3: TGTGCCAGCAATCGACAGGGAGTGAATAATTCACCCCTCCACTTT. Its translation is CASNRQGVNNSPLHF. The J gene is TRBJ1-6, the V gene TRBV21-1; the listed D gene, TRBD1, was not tested against the DNA. TRBV21-1 is tagged as a pseudogene. The CDR3 covers 15 residues.

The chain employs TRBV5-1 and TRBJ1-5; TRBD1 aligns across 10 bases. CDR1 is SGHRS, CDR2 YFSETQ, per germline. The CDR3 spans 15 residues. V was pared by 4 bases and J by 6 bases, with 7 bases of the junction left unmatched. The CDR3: CASSPGGTGVQPQHF. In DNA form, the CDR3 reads TGCGCCAGCAGCCCGGGAGGGACAGGGGTTCAGCCCCAGCATTTT. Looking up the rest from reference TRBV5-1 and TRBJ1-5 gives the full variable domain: KAGVTQTPRYLIKTRGQQVTLSCSPISGHRSVSWYQQTPGQGLQFLFEYFSETQRNKGNFPGRFSGRQFSNSRSEMNVSTLELGDSALYLCASSPGGTGVQPQHFGDGTRLSIL.

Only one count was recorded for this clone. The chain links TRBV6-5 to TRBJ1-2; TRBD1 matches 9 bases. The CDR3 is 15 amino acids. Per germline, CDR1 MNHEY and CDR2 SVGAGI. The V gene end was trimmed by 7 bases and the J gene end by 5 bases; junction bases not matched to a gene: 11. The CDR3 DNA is TGTGCCAGCATCCCGACGCCGGGGACAGGGTATGGCTACACCTTC. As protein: CASIPTPGTGYGYTF.

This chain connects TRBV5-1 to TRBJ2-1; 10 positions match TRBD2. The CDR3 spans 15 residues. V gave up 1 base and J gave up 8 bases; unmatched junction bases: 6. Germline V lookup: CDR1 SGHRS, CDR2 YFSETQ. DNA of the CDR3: TGCGCCAGCAGCTTGTCTAGCGGGAGCTCTGATGAGCAGTTCTTC. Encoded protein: CASSLSSGSSDEQFF.

The CDR3 nucleotides are TGTGCCAGCAGCCATCCCCAGCTAGCGGGGGGGCTAGATGAGCAGTTCTTC. The encoded protein is CASSHPQLAGGLDEQFF. The gene calls are TRBV3-1 (or the pseudogene TRBV3-2) and TRBJ2-1; TRBD2 agrees at 12 bases. Trimming at V came to 3 bases and at J to 8 bases, leaving 11 bases not matched to a gene. The germline CDR1 and CDR2 sequences are LGHDT and YNNKEL (reference sequence). The CDR3 length is 17 residues.

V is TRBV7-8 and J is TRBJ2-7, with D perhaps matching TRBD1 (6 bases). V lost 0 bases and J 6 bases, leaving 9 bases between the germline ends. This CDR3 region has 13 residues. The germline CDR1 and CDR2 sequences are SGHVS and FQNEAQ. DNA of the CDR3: TGTGCCAGCAGCTTAGCGACAGGATCCGAGCAGTACTTC. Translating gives CASSLATGSEQYF. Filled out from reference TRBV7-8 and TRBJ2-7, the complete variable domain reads GAGVSQSPRYKVAKRGQDVALRCDPISGHVSLFWYQQALGQGPEFLTYFQNEAQLDKSGLPSDRFFAERPEGSVSTLKIQRTQQEDSAVYLCASSLATGSEQYFGPGTRLTVT.

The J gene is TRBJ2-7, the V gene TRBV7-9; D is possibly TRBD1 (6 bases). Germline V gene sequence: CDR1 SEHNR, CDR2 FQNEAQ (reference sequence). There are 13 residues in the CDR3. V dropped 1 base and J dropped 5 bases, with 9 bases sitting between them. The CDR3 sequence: CASSLEGGHEQYF. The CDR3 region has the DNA TGTGCCAGCAGCTTAGAAGGGGGACACGAGCAGTACTTC.

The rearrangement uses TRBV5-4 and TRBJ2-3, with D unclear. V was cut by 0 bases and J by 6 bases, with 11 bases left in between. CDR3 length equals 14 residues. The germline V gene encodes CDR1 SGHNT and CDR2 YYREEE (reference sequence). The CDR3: CASSLDYPGDTQYF. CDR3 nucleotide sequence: TGTGCCAGCAGCTTGGACTACCCTGGGGATACGCAGTATTTT. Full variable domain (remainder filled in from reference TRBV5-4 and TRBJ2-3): ETGVTQSPTHLIKTRGQQVTLRCSSQSGHNTVSWYQQALGQGPQFIFQYYREEENGRGNFPPRFSGLQFPNYSSELNVNALELDDSALYLCASSLDYPGDTQYFGPGTRLTVL.

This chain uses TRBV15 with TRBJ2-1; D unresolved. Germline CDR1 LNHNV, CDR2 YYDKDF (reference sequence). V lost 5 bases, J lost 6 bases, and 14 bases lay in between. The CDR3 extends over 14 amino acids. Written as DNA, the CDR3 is TGTGCCACCAGCCGGGTTGGGCCCCCCAATGAGCAGTTCTTC. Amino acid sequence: CATSRVGPPNEQFF.

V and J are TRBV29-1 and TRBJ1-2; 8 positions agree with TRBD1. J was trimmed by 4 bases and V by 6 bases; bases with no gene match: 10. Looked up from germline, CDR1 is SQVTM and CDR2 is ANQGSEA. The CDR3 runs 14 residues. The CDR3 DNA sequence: TGCAGCGTCCGAGACCACAGGGGGACCTATGGCTACACCTTC. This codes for CSVRDHRGTYGYTF.

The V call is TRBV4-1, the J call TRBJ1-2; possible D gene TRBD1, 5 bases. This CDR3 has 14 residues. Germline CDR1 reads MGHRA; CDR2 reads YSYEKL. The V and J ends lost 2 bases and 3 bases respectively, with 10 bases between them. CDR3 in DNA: TGCGCCAGCAGCCAACTCCCGGGGGACTATGGCTACACCTTC. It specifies CASSQLPGDYGYTF.

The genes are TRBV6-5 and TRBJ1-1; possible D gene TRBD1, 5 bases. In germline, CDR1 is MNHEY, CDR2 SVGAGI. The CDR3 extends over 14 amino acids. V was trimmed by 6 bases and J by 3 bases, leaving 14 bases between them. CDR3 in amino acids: CASRGAGRDTEAFF. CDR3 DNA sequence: TGTGCCAGCAGGGGAGCGGGACGGGACACTGAAGCTTTCTTT.

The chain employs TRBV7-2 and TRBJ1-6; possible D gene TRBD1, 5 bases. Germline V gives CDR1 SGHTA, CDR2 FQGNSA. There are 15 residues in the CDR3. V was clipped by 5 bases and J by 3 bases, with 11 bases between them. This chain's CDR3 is CASSNRQNYNSPLHF. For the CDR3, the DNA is TGTGCCAGCAGCAACCGACAGAACTATAATTCACCCCTCCACTTT.

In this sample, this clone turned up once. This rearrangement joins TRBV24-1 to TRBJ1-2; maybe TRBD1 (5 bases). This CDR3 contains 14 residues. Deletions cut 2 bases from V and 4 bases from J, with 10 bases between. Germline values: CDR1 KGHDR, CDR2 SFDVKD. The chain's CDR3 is CATSDSDSPYGYTF. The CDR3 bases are TGTGCCACCAGTGATTCCGACAGCCCCTATGGCTACACCTTC.

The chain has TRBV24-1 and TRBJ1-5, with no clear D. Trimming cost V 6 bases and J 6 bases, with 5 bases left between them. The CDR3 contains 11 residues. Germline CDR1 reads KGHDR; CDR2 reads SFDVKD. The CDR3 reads CATSIIQPQHF. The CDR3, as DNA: TGTGCCACCAGTATAATTCAGCCCCAGCATTTT.

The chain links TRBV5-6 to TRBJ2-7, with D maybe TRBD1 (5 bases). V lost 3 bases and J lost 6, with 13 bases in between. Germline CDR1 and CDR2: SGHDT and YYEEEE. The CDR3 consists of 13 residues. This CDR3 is CASSYTQGSEQYV. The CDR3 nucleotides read TGTGCCAGCAGCTATACTCAGGGTTCCGAGCAGTACGTC.

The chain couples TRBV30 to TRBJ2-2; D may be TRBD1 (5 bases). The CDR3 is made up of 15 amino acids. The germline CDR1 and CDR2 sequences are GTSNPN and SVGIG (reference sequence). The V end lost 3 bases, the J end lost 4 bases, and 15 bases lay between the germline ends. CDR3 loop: CAWSLTGLGTGELFF. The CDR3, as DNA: TGTGCCTGGAGCCTAACAGGATTGGGCACCGGGGAGCTGTTTTTT.

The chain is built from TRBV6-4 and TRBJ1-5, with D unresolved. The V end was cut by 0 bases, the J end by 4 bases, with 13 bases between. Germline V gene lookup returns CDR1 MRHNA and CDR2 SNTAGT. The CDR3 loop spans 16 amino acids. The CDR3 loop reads CASSDSHHRLNQPQHF. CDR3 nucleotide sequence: TGTGCCAGCAGTGACTCTCACCACCGGTTAAATCAGCCCCAGCATTTT.